Detailed here is one T cell receptor beta chain. There is no known antigen for this receptor. The input lacks base qualities; no much larger clone sits a single base away. Libraries came from the immunoSEQ multiplex PCR assay. TCRdb provides this immuneACCESS table in a form limited to in-frame rearrangements. Some clones are lacking; in checked studies, under half of them reflect an unresolved V gene, and why the rest are absent is not known. For this sample the table gives about 81,000 clones, of which approximately 92% were detected only once. In total, the top ten clones hold about 1.3% of the sample. The entry originates in a study of T cell changes during pregnancy in multiple sclerosis (dated by TCRdb to between 2018 and 2020). For the study in its entirety: Changes in the T cell repertoire over the course of pregnancy were examined in this study in women with multiple sclerosis.

V is pruned by 0 bases and J by 3 bases, leaving 7 bases of the junction without a gene match. The CDR3 sequence holds 16 residues, the cysteine and phenylalanine included. The kept DNA is CDR3 alone, 48 bases in frame from the first base. CDR1 and CDR2 are drawn from the germline V gene (reference sequence): PRHDT, FYEKMQ. The sample was peripheral blood, taken in the third trimester of pregnancy. This sequence was found in a female donor in good health, enrolled as a control in a pregnancy study. The V gene is TRBV13 and the J gene is TRBJ2-7, and 8 junctional nucleotides match TRBD2. At the DNA level, the sequence is TGTGCCAGCAGCTTAGGTTTCCCGGGAGGGGACTACGAGCAGTACTTC. It is translated as CASSLGFPGGDYEQYF.